In this sample, the clone carrying this TCR beta chain turned up many times. Time point: patch test 1, 2 weeks after DPC sensitization. Treatment described: therapeutic diphenylcyclopropenone sensitization with weekly scalp DPC. This sample is drawn from a study of human T cells and chemical hapten exposure. On the study more broadly: Patients, chiefly female, had alopecia areata, totalis or universalis.

The CDR3 runs 16 residues. TCRdb reprocessed the RACE reads via MiXCR and lists one record per CDR3 protein. The repertoire holds some 400,000 distinct CDR3 sequences, with roughly 4.8% as singletons. The chain is built from TRBV21-1 and TRBJ1-1; the table assigns TRBD1, which was not confirmed against the DNA. TRBV21-1 represents a pseudogene. The sequences come from whole blood, collected in connection with sensitization to the hapten diphenylcyclopropenone (DPC). The clonotype was recovered from a woman aged 45 to 65 with alopecia areata. Some clones in this sample may be carry-over from other donors' samples. CDR3 in DNA: TGTGCCAGCAGTTCGGACACAGGGGCGGTGAACACTGAAGCTTTCTTT. Translated, it gives CASSSDTGAVNTEAFF.